This is a list of T cell receptor beta chains from one sample in a study of blood T cell repertoires in COVID-19. The protocol was immunoSEQ multiplex PCR, while the TCRdb copy is restricted to in-frame clones and leaves out a portion. This sample yields some 97,000 clones, of which roughly nine tenths are seen a single time; 5% to 6.5% belongs to the top ten. The sequenced sample was peripheral blood. All receptors come from a man aged 50-60 years with acute or convalescent COVID-19. The CDR3 runs from the conserved cysteine through the conserved F or W. D genes are given only for firm matches. Some rows have no size entry. The others give once, few or many, or a class for an expanded clone.

v_gene,j_gene,abundance,d_gene,CDR3aa,CDR3nt
TRBV7-9,TRBJ2-3,.,TRBD2,CASSLDPAGGVDTQYF,TGTGCCAGCAGCTTAGATCCAGCGGGAGGTGTAGATACGCAGTATTTT
TRBV9,TRBJ1-1,.,.,CASSDREDTEAFF,TGTGCCAGCAGCGACCGGGAAGACACTGAAGCTTTCTTT
TRBV7-9,TRBJ1-1,.,.,CASSPGWGNTEAFF,TGTGCCAGCAGCCCGGGGTGGGGGAACACTGAAGCTTTCTTT
TRBV5-1,TRBJ1-3,few,.,CASSSSGSGNTIYF,TGCGCCAGCAGCTCATCAGGCTCTGGAAACACCATATATTTT
TRBV27,TRBJ1-2,.,TRBD1,CASSFMQGAAYGYTF,TGTGCCAGCAGTTTCATGCAGGGGGCAGCCTATGGCTACACCTTC
TRBV12-3/TRBV12-4,TRBJ2-2,.,.,CASSLRSSGELFF,TGTGCCAGCAGTTTGAGGTCATCGGGGGAGCTGTTTTTT
TRBV27,TRBJ2-7,.,TRBD2,CASTGLAGVSHREQYF,TGTGCCAGCACGGGACTAGCGGGAGTCTCCCATCGGGAGCAGTACTTC
TRBV11-3,TRBJ2-3,.,TRBD2,CASSLGTSGRTDTQYF,TGTGCCAGCAGCTTAGGAACTAGCGGGAGGACAGATACGCAGTATTTT
TRBV6-5,TRBJ2-5,.,TRBD2,CASNLAGEPQETQYF,TGTGCCAGCAACCTAGCGGGAGAGCCCCAAGAGACCCAGTACTTC
TRBV7-2,TRBJ2-2,.,.,CASSLKWNRDTGELFF,TGTGCCAGCAGCTTAAAGTGGAACAGGGACACCGGGGAGCTGTTTTTT
TRBV7-9,TRBJ2-7,.,TRBD1,CASTPGTLGQGYAEQYF,TGTGCCAGCACTCCTGGAACCTTGGGACAGGGTTACGCCGAGCAGTACTTC
TRBV5-1,TRBJ1-4,.,.,CASSRTASNEKLFF,TGCGCCAGCAGCAGGACAGCCTCTAATGAAAAACTGTTTTTT
TRBV29-1,TRBJ1-2,.,.,CSVRGSVGYGYTF,TGCAGCGTCAGGGGTTCGGTAGGCTATGGCTACACCTTC
TRBV24-1,TRBJ2-1,.,.,CATSALSEQFF,TGTGCCACCAGTGCCCTATCCGAGCAGTTCTTC
TRBV13,TRBJ1-2,few,TRBD1,CASRTIGQGANYGYTF,TGTGCCAGCAGAACAATCGGACAGGGGGCCAACTATGGCTACACCTTC
TRBV5-1,TRBJ2-7,.,.,CASRMTVSSYEQYF,TGCGCCAGCAGGATGACAGTGAGCTCCTACGAGCAGTACTTC
TRBV15,TRBJ1-3,.,TRBD1,CATRGGGTGAFGTIYF,TGTGCCACCAGGGGGGGCGGGACAGGGGCCTTTGGAACCATATATTTT
TRBV6-6,TRBJ1-4,.,.,CASSSDDEQLRLNF,TGTGCCAGCAGTTCCGATGACGAGCAACTAAGGCTGAATTTT
TRBV10-1,TRBJ2-5,few,TRBD1,CASSVPPGQGYF,TGCGCCAGCAGTGTACCTCCGGGACAGGGTTACTTC
TRBV5-8,TRBJ2-1,.,.,CASSLGEPYNEQFF,TGTGCCAGCAGCTTGGGAGAGCCATACAATGAGCAGTTCTTC
TRBV9,TRBJ2-7,.,.,CASSVGSSYEQYF,TGTGCCAGCAGCGTAGGTAGCTCCTACGAGCAGTACTTC
TRBV24-1,TRBJ1-2,.,.,CATRSDRANYGYTF,TGTGCCACCAGATCCGACAGAGCTAACTATGGCTACACCTTC
TRBV5-6,TRBJ1-5,.,.,CASSLEGGDQPQHF,TGTGCCAGCAGCTTGGAGGGAGGGGATCAGCCCCAGCATTTT
TRBV6-5,TRBJ2-2,.,.,CASRPPGSGELFF,TGTGCCAGCAGGCCCCCAGGGTCCGGGGAGCTGTTTTTT
TRBV18,TRBJ1-5,.,.,CASSRWVGVDAQPQHF,TGTGCCAGCTCACGCTGGGTCGGGGTGGATGCGCAGCCCCAGCATTTT
TRBV21-1,TRBJ2-6,once,.,CASSKACPSGRFSGANVLTF,TGTGCCAGCAGCAAAGCGTGTCCTAGCGGGAGGTTTTCTGGGGCCAACGTCCTGACTTTC
TRBV5-1,TRBJ1-3,.,TRBD1,CASSQGTGGYGTGNTIYF,TGCGCCAGCAGCCAAGGGACAGGGGGCTACGGAACTGGAAACACCATATATTTT
TRBV30,TRBJ2-5,.,TRBD1,CAWGTEETQYF,TGTGCCTGGGGGACAGAGGAGACCCAGTACTTC
TRBV7-2,TRBJ1-4,.,.,CASSPTGQLEKLFF,TGTGCCAGCAGTCCTACCGGACAGCTTGAAAAACTGTTTTTT
TRBV30,TRBJ1-4,once,.,CAWSAGTTNEKLFF,TGTGCCTGGAGTGCAGGGACAACTAATGAAAAACTGTTTTTT
TRBV15,TRBJ1-1,.,TRBD1,CATSRLGQGRQDTEAFF,TGTGCCACCAGCAGACTGGGACAGGGGCGCCAAGACACTGAAGCTTTCTTT
TRBV6-4,TRBJ2-3,.,.,CASSAEGKGTDTQYF,TGTGCCAGCAGTGCGGAGGGGAAGGGCACAGATACGCAGTATTTT
TRBV14,TRBJ2-7,once,TRBD2,CASSRASGGPSYEQYF,TGTGCCAGCAGCCGAGCTAGCGGGGGACCCTCCTACGAGCAGTACTTC
TRBV18,TRBJ1-1,.,.,CASSPYTDDGLEAFF,TGTGCCAGCTCACCTTACACGGACGACGGACTTGAAGCTTTCTTT
TRBV5-1,TRBJ2-7,few,TRBD1,CASSSTRQGSYEQYF,TGCGCCAGCAGCTCGACCCGACAGGGGAGCTACGAGCAGTACTTC
TRBV9,TRBJ2-3,.,TRBD1,CASSNTRKTGASTDTQYF,TGTGCCAGCAGCAACACCCGAAAGACAGGGGCTAGCACAGATACGCAGTATTTT
TRBV11-2,TRBJ2-7,once,TRBD2,CASSTTWTSGHLGEQYF,TGTGCCAGCAGCACCACCTGGACTAGCGGGCACCTTGGCGAGCAGTACTTC
TRBV5-4,TRBJ2-3,.,.,CASSLAGSRDTQYF,TGTGCCAGCAGCTTGGCTGGGAGTCGAGATACGCAGTATTTT
TRBV3-1/TRBV3-2,TRBJ1-2,.,TRBD1,CASRQIQTGDGYTF,TGTGCCAGCAGACAGATTCAAACAGGGGATGGCTACACCTTC
TRBV7-2,TRBJ1-6,.,.,CASSLRRGESPLHF,TGTGCCAGCAGCTTACGACGAGGAGAGTCACCCCTCCACTTT
TRBV7-2,TRBJ2-1,.,.,CASSPRGRFEQFF,TGTGCCAGCAGCCCCAGGGGCAGGTTTGAGCAGTTCTTC
TRBV10-2,TRBJ2-7,.,TRBD1,CASRTGPGQLSYEQYF,TGCGCCAGCAGAACGGGGCCGGGACAGCTTTCCTACGAGCAGTACTTC
TRBV3-1/TRBV3-2,TRBJ1-6,.,TRBD1,CASSQVWTGDSPLHF,TGTGCCAGCAGCCAAGTGTGGACAGGGGACTCACCCCTCCACTTT
TRBV4-1,TRBJ2-1,.,.,CASSQGTTAYNEQFF,TGCGCCAGCAGCCAAGGGACTACCGCCTACAATGAGCAGTTCTTC
TRBV6-2/TRBV6-3,TRBJ1-5,.,TRBD1,CASSYDHQGGRGNQPQHF,TGTGCCAGCAGTTACGACCACCAGGGGGGCAGGGGCAATCAGCCCCAGCATTTT
TRBV5-6,TRBJ1-6,.,.,CASSLWTIGGSPLHF,TGTGCCAGCAGCTTGTGGACCATCGGAGGTTCACCCCTCCACTTT
TRBV14,TRBJ2-5,.,.,CASSQDFGGAETQYF,TGTGCCAGCAGCCAAGATTTTGGTGGGGCAGAGACCCAGTACTTC